This T cell receptor beta chain was identified in a study of T cells in Graves' hyperthyroidism and ophthalmopathy. Study summary: Before treatment of any kind, peripheral blood was taken at initial diagnosis. Study outcomes and limitations: Blood also carried most thyroid clonotypes expanded above 0.001.

About this clonotype: Its specificity is not known.

The germline V and J ends were trimmed by 2 bases and 8 bases, with 12 bases remaining between them. Germline assignment: CDR1 KGHDR and CDR2 SFDVKD. The CDR3 contains 14 residues. A lack of ophthalmopathy progression within 18 months defined stable Graves' hyperthyroidism. Patients were aged 18 to 65, had disease duration under 2 months, and had newly diagnosed hyperthyroidism. There were TCR beta CDR3 regions amplified from RNA transcripts. HTBI primers were employed in a first-round RT-PCR of the TCR CDR3. TCRdb recomputed calls from the multiplex PCR reads with MiXCR, one row per CDR3 protein. The sample lists 550,000 to 800,000 distinct CDR3 sequences, over 15% occurring once.

The clonotype was recovered from a man between 18 and 35 years old with Graves' hyperthyroidism. The sequenced material came from blood. The V call is TRBV24-1, the J call TRBJ2-1, with D tentatively TRBD2 (5 bases). The CDR3: CATSDSYGIDEQFF. CDR3 nucleotide sequence: TGTGCCACCAGTGATTCTTACGGGATTGATGAGCAGTTCTTC.